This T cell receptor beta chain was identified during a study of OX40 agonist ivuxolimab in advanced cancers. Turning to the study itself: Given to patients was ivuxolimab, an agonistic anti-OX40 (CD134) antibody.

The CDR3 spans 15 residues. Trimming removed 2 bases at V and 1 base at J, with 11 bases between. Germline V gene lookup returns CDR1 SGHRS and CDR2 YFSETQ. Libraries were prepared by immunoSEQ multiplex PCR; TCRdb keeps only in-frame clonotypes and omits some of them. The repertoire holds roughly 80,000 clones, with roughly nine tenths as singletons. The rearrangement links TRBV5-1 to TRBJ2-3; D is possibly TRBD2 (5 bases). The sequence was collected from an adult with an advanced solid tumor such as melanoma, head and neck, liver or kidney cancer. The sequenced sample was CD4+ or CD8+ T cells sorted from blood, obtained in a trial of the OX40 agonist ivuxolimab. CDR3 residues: CASSFSVGGTDTQYF. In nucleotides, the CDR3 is TGCGCCAGCAGCTTTAGCGTTGGTGGCACAGATACGCAGTATTTT.